A selection of T cell receptor beta chains follows, all from one sample in a study of cytomegalovirus exposure and HLA in healthy donors. The method was immunoSEQ multiplex PCR; TCRdb's version includes in-frame clones alone and lacks a portion of them. The sample yields some 71,000 clones, 75% to 80% seen once. The specimen was PBMCs. These receptors were obtained from a man younger than 30 in good health and CMV-seronegative. Both conserved end residues are part of each CDR3. D genes are given only for firm matches. Part of the rows lack a size; the others show once, few, many or a class for expanded clones.

v_call: TRBV5-1
clone_size: .
d_call: TRBD1
j_call: TRBJ2-1
cdr3_aa: CASSSTGGIYNEQFF
cdr3_nt: TGCGCCAGCAGCTCGACAGGGGGCATTTACAATGAGCAGTTCTTC

v_call: TRBV7-9
clone_size: .
d_call: TRBD1
j_call: TRBJ2-7
cdr3_aa: CASSPGDRVYEQYF
cdr3_nt: TGTGCCAGCAGCCCGGGGGACAGGGTCTACGAGCAGTACTTC

v_call: TRBV27
clone_size: .
d_call: TRBD2
j_call: TRBJ2-7
cdr3_aa: CASSLSPSGGAYEQYF
cdr3_nt: TGTGCCAGCAGTTTATCGCCTAGCGGGGGCGCATACGAGCAGTACTTC

v_call: TRBV5-8
clone_size: once
d_call: .
j_call: TRBJ2-2
cdr3_aa: CASSPDTTGELFF
cdr3_nt: TGTGCCAGCAGCCCGGACACCACCGGGGAGCTGTTTTTT

v_call: TRBV7-3
clone_size: .
d_call: TRBD1
j_call: TRBJ1-3
cdr3_aa: CASSPTGTGSGNTIYF
cdr3_nt: TGTGCCAGCAGCCCAACAGGGACAGGCTCTGGAAACACCATATATTTT

v_call: TRBV6-4
clone_size: .
d_call: TRBD1
j_call: TRBJ2-2
cdr3_aa: CASSIQGAPTGELFF
cdr3_nt: TGTGCCAGCAGCATTCAGGGGGCGCCCACCGGGGAGCTGTTTTTT

v_call: TRBV9
clone_size: .
d_call: .
j_call: TRBJ2-5
cdr3_aa: CASSVGAGAYRRQETQYF
cdr3_nt: TGTGCCAGCAGCGTAGGTGCGGGGGCTTATAGGAGACAAGAGACCCAGTACTTC

v_call: TRBV11-2
clone_size: few
d_call: TRBD1
j_call: TRBJ2-3
cdr3_aa: CASSFMGQVTDTQYF
cdr3_nt: TGTGCCAGCAGCTTCATGGGACAGGTCACAGATACGCAGTATTTT

v_call: TRBV30
clone_size: .
d_call: .
j_call: TRBJ2-1
cdr3_aa: CAWSRMGGEQFF
cdr3_nt: TGTGCCTGGAGCAGGATGGGGGGTGAGCAGTTCTTC

v_call: TRBV5-1
clone_size: once
d_call: .
j_call: TRBJ2-2
cdr3_aa: CASSGSQNTGELFF
cdr3_nt: TGCGCCAGCAGCGGTTCACAAAACACCGGGGAGCTGTTTTTT

v_call: TRBV11-3
clone_size: .
d_call: .
j_call: TRBJ2-3
cdr3_aa: CASSLVGSGDTQYF
cdr3_nt: TGTGCCAGCAGCTTAGTGGGGTCGGGGGATACGCAGTATTTT

v_call: TRBV15
clone_size: .
d_call: TRBD2
j_call: TRBJ2-3
cdr3_aa: CATSRDRPSGGRGDTQYF
cdr3_nt: TGTGCCACCAGCAGAGATCGGCCTAGCGGGGGGAGGGGAGATACGCAGTATTTT

v_call: TRBV7-7
clone_size: .
d_call: TRBD1
j_call: TRBJ2-1
cdr3_aa: CASSSGGEDNEQFF
cdr3_nt: TGTGCCAGCAGCTCAGGGGGAGAAGACAATGAGCAGTTCTTC

v_call: TRBV6-6
clone_size: .
d_call: .
j_call: TRBJ1-2
cdr3_aa: CASRGAANYGYTF
cdr3_nt: TGTGCCAGCCGGGGGGCTGCTAACTATGGCTACACCTTC

v_call: TRBV9
clone_size: .
d_call: .
j_call: TRBJ2-3
cdr3_aa: CASSVEPGGHTDTQYF
cdr3_nt: TGTGCCAGCAGCGTAGAGCCGGGGGGACACACAGATACGCAGTATTTT

v_call: TRBV5-1
clone_size: .
d_call: TRBD1
j_call: TRBJ1-5
cdr3_aa: CASSLGQGSGQPQHF
cdr3_nt: TGCGCCAGCAGCTTGGGACAGGGGAGCGGGCAGCCCCAGCATTTT

v_call: TRBV29-1
clone_size: .
d_call: TRBD1
j_call: TRBJ2-1
cdr3_aa: CSSGGQETYNEQFF
cdr3_nt: TGCAGCTCAGGGGGACAGGAGACCTACAATGAGCAGTTCTTC

v_call: TRBV19
clone_size: .
d_call: .
j_call: TRBJ1-2
cdr3_aa: CASSPGIGYGYTF
cdr3_nt: TGTGCCAGTAGTCCAGGGATAGGCTATGGCTACACCTTC

v_call: TRBV27
clone_size: .
d_call: .
j_call: TRBJ1-1
cdr3_aa: CASRPDRDTPRTAFF
cdr3_nt: TGTGCCAGCAGGCCGGATCGGGACACCCCTAGGACGGCTTTCTTT

v_call: TRBV4-1
clone_size: once
d_call: TRBD1
j_call: TRBJ1-4
cdr3_aa: CASSQDTGGEGEKLFF
cdr3_nt: TGCGCCAGCAGCCAAGATACAGGGGGCGAGGGTGAAAAACTGTTTTTT

v_call: TRBV5-1
clone_size: .
d_call: TRBD1
j_call: TRBJ2-1
cdr3_aa: CASGDRENNEQFF
cdr3_nt: TGCGCCAGCGGTGACAGGGAAAACAATGAGCAGTTCTTC

v_call: TRBV5-1
clone_size: .
d_call: .
j_call: TRBJ2-7
cdr3_aa: CASSFRQASYEQYF
cdr3_nt: TGCGCCAGCAGCTTCCGACAGGCCTCCTACGAGCAGTACTTC

v_call: TRBV9
clone_size: .
d_call: TRBD2
j_call: TRBJ2-6
cdr3_aa: CASSRGGAQGANVLTF
cdr3_nt: TGTGCCAGCAGCCGGGGGGGGGCGCAAGGGGCCAACGTCCTGACTTTC

v_call: TRBV5-6
clone_size: .
d_call: TRBD1
j_call: TRBJ2-5
cdr3_aa: CASSLAGTGFGETQYF
cdr3_nt: TGTGCCAGCAGCTTGGCCGGGACAGGGTTTGGAGAGACCCAGTACTTC

v_call: TRBV6-5
clone_size: .
d_call: TRBD2
j_call: TRBJ2-1
cdr3_aa: CASSWQRGGSEQFF
cdr3_nt: TGTGCCAGCAGTTGGCAGCGGGGGGGCAGTGAGCAGTTCTTC

v_call: TRBV5-5
clone_size: .
d_call: .
j_call: TRBJ1-3
cdr3_aa: CASQNLAGNTIYF
cdr3_nt: TGTGCCAGCCAGAATCTCGCTGGAAACACCATATATTTT

v_call: TRBV5-1
clone_size: once
d_call: TRBD1
j_call: TRBJ1-3
cdr3_aa: CASSLELTGTGNTIYF
cdr3_nt: TGCGCCAGCAGCTTGGAGTTGACAGGGACTGGAAACACCATATATTTT

v_call: TRBV29-1
clone_size: .
d_call: TRBD2
j_call: TRBJ2-7
cdr3_aa: CSVVRPSGGGDEQYF
cdr3_nt: TGCAGCGTTGTGAGGCCTAGCGGGGGGGGAGACGAGCAGTACTTC

v_call: TRBV19
clone_size: .
d_call: .
j_call: TRBJ1-1
cdr3_aa: CASSIGLGGAWDTEAFF
cdr3_nt: TGTGCCAGTAGTATTGGATTAGGGGGGGCTTGGGACACTGAAGCTTTCTTT

v_call: TRBV4-1
clone_size: once
d_call: .
j_call: TRBJ1-5
cdr3_aa: CASSQGEGYNQPQHF
cdr3_nt: TGCGCCAGCAGCCAAGGAGAGGGCTACAATCAGCCCCAGCATTTT

v_call: TRBV7-6
clone_size: .
d_call: .
j_call: TRBJ2-1
cdr3_aa: CASSLAFPGELSNEQFF
cdr3_nt: TGTGCCAGCAGCTTAGCATTTCCAGGGGAATTGAGCAATGAGCAGTTCTTC

v_call: TRBV7-3
clone_size: .
d_call: .
j_call: TRBJ2-3
cdr3_aa: CASSLSRGSDTQYF
cdr3_nt: TGTGCCAGCAGCTTATCGAGGGGGTCAGATACGCAGTATTTT

v_call: TRBV15
clone_size: .
d_call: .
j_call: TRBJ1-3
cdr3_aa: CATSRDPGEGNTIYF
cdr3_nt: TGTGCCACCAGCAGAGATCCAGGGGAAGGAAACACCATATATTTT

v_call: TRBV7-3
clone_size: .
d_call: .
j_call: TRBJ1-1
cdr3_aa: CASSLNPRDPREAFF
cdr3_nt: TGTGCCAGCAGCTTAAATCCGCGGGACCCCCGGGAAGCTTTCTTT

v_call: TRBV19
clone_size: .
d_call: .
j_call: TRBJ1-1
cdr3_aa: CASSTREGLPEAFF
cdr3_nt: TGTGCCAGTAGTACCAGGGAAGGGCTCCCTGAAGCTTTCTTT

v_call: TRBV2
clone_size: .
d_call: .
j_call: TRBJ2-3
cdr3_aa: CASNTFTDTQYF
cdr3_nt: TGTGCCAGCAACACCTTCACAGATACGCAGTATTTT

v_call: TRBV6-4
clone_size: once
d_call: TRBD2
j_call: TRBJ2-1
cdr3_aa: CASSGLAGGNEQFF
cdr3_nt: TGTGCCAGCAGTGGCCTAGCGGGGGGCAATGAGCAGTTCTTC

v_call: TRBV18
clone_size: .
d_call: .
j_call: TRBJ1-5
cdr3_aa: CASSPGADQPQHF
cdr3_nt: TGTGCCAGCTCACCGGGTGCGGATCAGCCCCAGCATTTT

v_call: TRBV4-1
clone_size: few
d_call: .
j_call: TRBJ1-5
cdr3_aa: CASSQLAGNQPQHF
cdr3_nt: TGCGCCAGCAGCCAACTTGCAGGTAATCAGCCCCAGCATTTT

v_call: TRBV5-1
clone_size: .
d_call: .
j_call: TRBJ1-6
cdr3_aa: CASSLPGVGSPLHF
cdr3_nt: TGCGCCAGCAGCTTGCCAGGGGTGGGATCACCCCTCCACTTT

v_call: TRBV4-2
clone_size: .
d_call: .
j_call: TRBJ2-3
cdr3_aa: CASSQDESTDTQYF
cdr3_nt: TGTGCCAGCAGCCAAGATGAGAGCACAGATACGCAGTATTTT

v_call: TRBV7-8
clone_size: .
d_call: TRBD1
j_call: TRBJ2-7
cdr3_aa: CASSRTGQGYEQYF
cdr3_nt: TGTGCCAGCAGCCGGACAGGGCAAGGCTACGAGCAGTACTTC

v_call: TRBV7-3
clone_size: .
d_call: TRBD1
j_call: TRBJ2-1
cdr3_aa: CASSGTGENEQFF
cdr3_nt: TGTGCCAGCTCCGGGACAGGGGAAAATGAGCAGTTCTTC

v_call: TRBV18
clone_size: .
d_call: .
j_call: TRBJ1-1
cdr3_aa: CASSPRPGLDTEAFF
cdr3_nt: TGTGCCAGCTCACCCCGCCCAGGGTTGGACACTGAAGCTTTCTTT

v_call: TRBV14
clone_size: .
d_call: TRBD1
j_call: TRBJ1-3
cdr3_aa: CASSLDRGKSGNTIYF
cdr3_nt: TGTGCCAGCAGCTTGGACAGGGGGAAATCTGGAAACACCATATATTTT

v_call: TRBV19
clone_size: .
d_call: .
j_call: TRBJ2-3
cdr3_aa: CASSMRTDTQYF
cdr3_nt: TGTGCCAGTAGTATGAGGACAGATACGCAGTATTTT

v_call: TRBV5-6
clone_size: .
d_call: TRBD1
j_call: TRBJ2-1
cdr3_aa: CASSLFMDRGSSYNEQFF
cdr3_nt: TGTGCCAGCAGCTTATTTATGGACAGGGGAAGCTCCTACAATGAGCAGTTCTTC

v_call: TRBV19
clone_size: .
d_call: .
j_call: TRBJ1-1
cdr3_aa: CASSIVVSDYGNTEAFF
cdr3_nt: TGTGCCAGTAGTATAGTAGTTTCCGATTACGGGAACACTGAAGCTTTCTTT

v_call: TRBV2
clone_size: .
d_call: .
j_call: TRBJ2-1
cdr3_aa: CATGGFSYNEQFF
cdr3_nt: TGTGCCACTGGGGGGTTCTCCTACAATGAGCAGTTCTTC